The subject of this entry is one T cell receptor beta chain. The antigen remains undetermined. Additional DNA sequences in this sample encode the identical CDR3. Deep-level assay runs were performed. This table comes from immunoSEQ multiplex PCR, and its TCRdb copy is limited to in-frame clones, with some not included. The sample carries hundreds of thousands of clones, 95% to 96% recorded once. This CDR3 is 13 amino acids long. The germline gives CDR1 SGDLS, CDR2 YYNGEE. Trimming left V 0 bases short and J 3 bases short, with 7 bases between. This entry belongs to a study of shared clonotypes between healthy human individuals. On the study more broadly: CD8 memory received one plate per donor, CD8 naive two, CD4 memory three and CD4 naive three.

General observations from the study: The four-donor shared clonotypes exceeded non-shared clonotypes in generation probability, with non-shared ones scoring lower. It was anticipated that sequencing depth would influence how many clonotypes donors shared.

Terminally differentiated effector memory CD45RA+ cells were excluded from the naive CD8 cells, which were CD45RO-negative and positively selected for CCR7. Sequencing was carried out using naive CD8+ T cells sorted from blood. This clonotype was sampled from a woman aged 25-40 years in good health. The chain has TRBV9 and TRBJ2-7, with no clear D. The CDR3 DNA follows: TGTGCCAGCAGCGTAGGGGCTGGCTACGAGCAGTACTTC. It codes for CASSVGAGYEQYF.